Below, 24 T cell receptor beta chains from the same sample are listed, as sequenced in a study of cytomegalovirus exposure and HLA in healthy donors. It was with 60 Vbeta and 13 Jbeta primers that the PCR ran. Sequenced by immunoSEQ multiplex PCR; TCRdb stores in-frame clones only, minus some. The table records some 130,000 clones, approximately 80% of them present only once. Sequenced sample: PBMCs. Source of these receptors: a woman between 35 and 50 years old in good health and CMV-seropositive.

The chain carries TRBV10-1 and TRBJ2-2; D might be TRBD1 (6 bases). V gave up 7 bases and J gave up 4 bases, with 13 bases separating them. Germline CDR1 WNHNN, CDR2 SYGVQD (reference sequence). CDR3 size: 14 residues. The CDR3 region has the DNA TGCGCCAGCACCCCGGGACACAGCACCGGGGAGCTGTTTTTT. Amino acid sequence: CASTPGHSTGELFF.

The rearrangement links TRBV5-3 to TRBJ2-6; the match to TRBD1 covers 7 bases. TRBV5-3 is given ORF status, its function remaining uncertain. V trimming: 1 base; J trimming: 3 bases; junction bases outside the gene matches: 13. The CDR3 loop spans 19 amino acids. The CDR3 DNA is TGTGCCAGAAGCTTGAGACGACAGGGAAGCGGCGGTGGGGCCAACGTCCTGACTTTC. Residues: CARSLRRQGSGGGANVLTF.

This chain connects TRBV5-1 to TRBJ2-5; 9 bases line up with TRBD2. Looked up from germline, CDR1 is SGHRS and CDR2 is YFSETQ. This CDR3 region has 14 residues. With 6 bases clipped from V and 5 bases from J, the junction kept 8 bases outside the gene matches. CDR3 residues: CASKAGGPGETQYF. The CDR3 DNA reads TGCGCCAGCAAGGCGGGGGGGCCGGGGGAGACCCAGTACTTC.

This clone was detected a few times. The chain couples TRBV27 to TRBJ2-3, with 9 bases fitting TRBD2. Trimming took 3 bases from V and 5 from J; bases not matched to a gene: 6. In germline, CDR1 is MNHEY, CDR2 SMNVEV (reference sequence). This CDR3 comprises 15 residues. The CDR3 is CASSLTSGAIDTQYF. CDR3 in DNA: TGTGCCAGCAGTTTGACTAGCGGAGCTATAGATACGCAGTATTTT.

The CDR3 is CASSLSRGETEAFF. DNA of the CDR3: TGTGCCAGCAGCTTGAGTCGGGGGGAAACTGAAGCTTTCTTT. This chain connects TRBV7-9 to TRBJ1-1, with D maybe TRBD1 (5 bases). The germline V and J ends were trimmed by 3 bases and 5 bases, with 13 bases remaining between them. The CDR3 length is 14 residues. CDR1 is SEHNR and CDR2 is FQNEAQ in the germline V gene (reference sequence).

This rearrangement joins TRBV27 to TRBJ1-6; 9 positions match TRBD1. The CDR3 is made up of 15 amino acids. CDR1 and CDR2 (germline): MNHEY, SMNVEV (reference sequence). The V and J ends lost 7 bases and 3 bases, in that order; junction bases with no gene match: 4. The CDR3 is CASKPGQGYNSPLHF. CDR3 coding DNA: TGTGCCAGCAAACCGGGACAGGGCTATAATTCACCCCTCCACTTT.

The rearrangement joins TRBV29-1 to TRBJ1-2; TRBD1 matches 7 bases. The V and J ends lost 0 bases and 7 bases, in that order; junction bases with no gene match: 8. Germline V gene sequence: CDR1 SQVTM, CDR2 ANQGSEA. This CDR3 is built from 14 residues. This CDR3 is CSVEEKGAWGGYTF. CDR3 sequence (DNA): TGCAGCGTTGAAGAGAAGGGGGCGTGGGGTGGCTACACCTTC. The full variable domain, with the rest looked up from reference TRBV29-1 and TRBJ1-2, is SAVISQKPSRDICQRGTSLTIQCQVDSQVTMMFWYRQQPGQSLTLIATANQGSEATYESGFVIDKFPISRPNLTFSTLTVSNMSPEDSSIYLCSVEEKGAWGGYTFGSGTRLTVV.

The rearrangement uses TRBV5-1 and TRBJ1-1; 10 positions agree with TRBD1. V shed 3 bases and J 2 bases; nucleotides not matched to a gene: 4. The CDR3 is 15 residues long. CDR1 is SGHRS, CDR2 YFSETQ, per germline. The CDR3 loop reads CASSWGDRGNTEAFF. The CDR3 DNA is TGCGCCAGCAGCTGGGGGGACAGGGGAAACACTGAAGCTTTCTTT.

The rearrangement links TRBV15 to TRBJ2-7, with D tentatively TRBD2 (6 bases). The CDR3 is 14 residues long. V was cut by 3 bases and J by 0 bases, with 9 bases left in between. Per the germline V gene, CDR1 is LNHNV and CDR2 is YYDKDF (reference sequence). This CDR3 reads CATSSYGGSYEQYF. Here the CDR3 DNA reads TGTGCCACCAGCAGCTACGGGGGCTCCTACGAGCAGTACTTC.

The genes are TRBV9 and TRBJ2-1, with 7 bases identical to TRBD1. Germline V gives CDR1 SGDLS, CDR2 YYNGEE. With 0 bases clipped from V and 6 bases from J, the junction kept 0 bases outside the gene matches. The CDR3 has 13 amino acids. The CDR3 coding sequence is TGTGCCAGCAGCGTAGGACAGGGCAATGAGCAGTTCTTC. This encodes CASSVGQGNEQFF.

This clone was seen only a few times. This chain connects TRBV5-1 to TRBJ2-7; D gene unclear. The CDR3 runs to 15 residues. V was cut by 2 bases and J by 2 bases, with 14 bases left in between. From germline, CDR1 is SGHRS and CDR2 YFSETQ. Here the CDR3 reads CASSLQSNPPYEQYF. DNA for the CDR3: TGCGCCAGCAGCTTACAGTCAAATCCACCCTACGAGCAGTACTTC.

This CDR3 reads CASRGTGSSGELFF. The CDR3 DNA is TGTGCCAGCAGGGGGACAGGGTCTTCCGGGGAGCTGTTTTTT. The chain recombines TRBV5-4 with TRBJ2-2, with 9 positions matching TRBD1. V lost 5 bases, J lost 6 bases, and 5 bases stayed unmatched. Germline-derived CDR1 and CDR2 are SGHNT and YYREEE (reference sequence). CDR3 length equals 14 residues.

The rearrangement uses TRBV5-1 and TRBJ2-2, with 11 bases identical to TRBD2. Unmatched junction bases numbered 4, after V lost 4 bases and J lost 2 bases. This CDR3 contains 16 residues. Germline-derived CDR1 and CDR2 are SGHRS and YFSETQ. The CDR3 loop is CASSTSGGINTGELFF. The CDR3 DNA sequence: TGCGCCAGCAGCACTAGCGGGGGCATCAACACCGGGGAGCTGTTTTTT.

The chain combines TRBV7-9 with TRBJ2-7, with 9 nucleotides matching TRBD1. Germline trimming cut 5 bases from V and 8 bases from J; bases unmatched to any gene: 13. The CDR3 is 15 residues long. Germline values: CDR1 SEHNR, CDR2 FQNEAQ (reference sequence). CDR3 region: CASSAGDIQGAKQYF. For the CDR3, the DNA is TGTGCCAGCAGCGCGGGGGACATACAGGGGGCAAAGCAGTACTTC.

The sample holds one count of this clone. The chain uses TRBV18 and TRBJ1-2; D is uncertain. Germline CDR1 and CDR2: KGHSH and LQKENI. CDR3 length: 15 residues. Trimming cost V 2 bases and J 0 bases, with 10 bases left between them. The CDR3, as DNA: TGTGCCAGCTCACCAATTTCCCCGTCTAACTATGGCTACACCTTC. It specifies CASSPISPSNYGYTF.

The chain combines TRBV5-5 with TRBJ2-7; 10 bases map to TRBD2. The CDR3 has 15 residues. CDR1 is SGHKS, CDR2 YYEKEE, per germline (reference sequence). V lost 1 base and J lost 4; bases outside the gene matches: 5. The CDR3 is CASSLLASGSYEQYF. For the CDR3, the DNA is TGTGCCAGCAGCTTGTTGGCTAGCGGGAGTTACGAGCAGTACTTC.

The rearrangement joins TRBV5-1 to TRBJ2-2; no definite D call. CDR1 and CDR2 (germline): SGHRS, YFSETQ. This CDR3 region has 14 residues. The V and J ends lost 0 bases and 4 bases respectively, with 7 bases between them. This chain's CDR3 is CASSLASITGELFF. CDR3 sequence (DNA): TGCGCCAGCAGCTTGGCGAGCATCACCGGGGAGCTGTTTTTT.

This chain connects TRBV29-1 to TRBJ2-3, with D possibly being TRBD1 (7 bases). From germline, CDR1 is SQVTM and CDR2 ANQGSEA. V was trimmed by 3 bases and J by 2 bases, leaving 18 bases between them. The CDR3 is 16 residues long. CDR3 sequence reads: CSVERGRDSHTDTQYF. CDR3 sequence (DNA): TGCAGCGTTGAGCGGGGTCGGGACAGTCACACAGATACGCAGTATTTT.

The chain links TRBV11-3 to TRBJ2-7; a possible D gene is TRBD1 (5 bases). Germline V lookup: CDR1 SGHNT, CDR2 YENEEA. The V and J ends lost 5 bases and 3 bases respectively, with 14 bases between them. The CDR3 spans 14 residues. The CDR3 here is CASSLTQTDYEQYF. The CDR3 DNA reads TGTGCCAGCAGCCTCACCCAGACAGACTACGAGCAGTACTTC.

V usage is TRBV7-8 and J usage is TRBJ2-1, with a weak D call TRBD2 (6 bases). V was trimmed by 2 bases and J by 9 bases, leaving 20 bases between them. The length of the CDR3 is 16 residues. Germline V CDR1 and CDR2: SGHVS, FQNEAQ. CDR3 loop: CASSLTGGAGNSEQFF. As DNA, the CDR3 is TGTGCCAGCAGCTTAACCGGCGGTGCGGGAAATAGTGAGCAGTTCTTC.

This CDR3 is CASSISGASYNEQFF. CDR3 DNA: TGTGCCAGCAGTATATCAGGGGCCTCCTACAATGAGCAGTTCTTC. The J gene is TRBJ2-1, the V gene TRBV28, with D tentatively TRBD1 (6 bases). Trimming cost V 5 bases and J 0 bases, with 11 bases left between them. Looked up from germline, CDR1 is MDHEN and CDR2 is SYDVKM. The CDR3 has 15 residues.

The V gene is TRBV15, the J gene TRBJ2-5; TRBD2 aligns across 9 bases. The CDR3 consists of 17 residues. Trimming took 0 bases from V and 1 from J; bases not matched to a gene: 6. The germline gives CDR1 LNHNV, CDR2 YYDKDF (reference sequence). In DNA form, the CDR3 reads TGTGCCACCAGCAGAGATTTGGCGGGGGGGGCCCAAGAGACCCAGTACTTC. It yields the protein CATSRDLAGGAQETQYF.

The rearrangement links TRBV10-3 to TRBJ2-1; TRBD2 matches at 9 bases. Trimming removed 6 bases from V and 5 bases from J; junction bases left unmatched: 8. The CDR3 runs 15 residues. In germline, CDR1 is ENHRY, CDR2 SYGVKD. The CDR3 DNA sequence: TGTGCCATCAGCGATGCGGGGGGGTTTAACAATGAGCAGTTCTTC. It encodes CAISDAGGFNNEQFF.

This clone is termed medium-sized (0.01 to 0.1%). The chain has TRBV28 and TRBJ2-7; a weak D match, TRBD1 (7 bases). The germline V gene encodes CDR1 MDHEN and CDR2 SYDVKM. The CDR3 loop spans 16 amino acids. V was cut by 3 bases and J by 4 bases, with 19 bases left in between. The CDR3 nucleotides are TGTGCCAGCAGTTTGTATACAGGGGAGGCGGGATACGAGCAGTACTTC. Translated, it gives CASSLYTGEAGYEQYF.